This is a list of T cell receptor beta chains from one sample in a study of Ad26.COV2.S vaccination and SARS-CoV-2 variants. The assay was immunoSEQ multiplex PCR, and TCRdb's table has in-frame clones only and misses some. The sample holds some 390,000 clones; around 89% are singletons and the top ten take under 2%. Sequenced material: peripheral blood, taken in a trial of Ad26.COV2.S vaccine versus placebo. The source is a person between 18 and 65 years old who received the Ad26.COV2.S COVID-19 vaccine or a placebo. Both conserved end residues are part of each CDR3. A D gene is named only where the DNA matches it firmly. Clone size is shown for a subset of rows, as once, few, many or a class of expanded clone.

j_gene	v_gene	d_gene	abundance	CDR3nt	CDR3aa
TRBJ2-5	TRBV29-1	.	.	TGCAGCGTTGAGGGGCAAGGAGGGGGGCGCGCGGAGACCCAGTACTTC	CSVEGQGGGRAETQYF
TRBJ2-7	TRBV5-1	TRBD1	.	TGCGCCAGCAGCTATTGGACAGGGGGCTACGAGCAGTACTTC	CASSYWTGGYEQYF
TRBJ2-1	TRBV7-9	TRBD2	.	TGTGCCAGCAGCTTAGCGGGGGCGGGAGGTGGCAATGAGCAGTTCTTC	CASSLAGAGGGNEQFF
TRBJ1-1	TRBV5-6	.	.	TGTGCCAGCAGCTTGCTGGGGGAAGCTTTCTTT	CASSLLGEAFF
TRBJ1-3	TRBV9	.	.	TGTGCCAGCAGCGCACAGGGATTTTCTGGAAACACCATATATTTT	CASSAQGFSGNTIYF
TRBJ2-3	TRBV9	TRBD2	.	TGTGCCAGCAGCCTCGACGGGGGGGCAGATACGCAGTATTTT	CASSLDGGADTQYF
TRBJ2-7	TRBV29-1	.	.	TGCAGCGTTGAGGGGGGCGGTCGATTCTCCGAGCAGTACTTC	CSVEGGGRFSEQYF
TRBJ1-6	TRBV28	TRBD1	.	TGTGCCAGCAGCCCGGGACAGGGTTATTCACCCCTCCACTTT	CASSPGQGYSPLHF
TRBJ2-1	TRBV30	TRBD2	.	TGTGCCTGGACTAGCGGGTACAATGAGCAGTTCTTC	CAWTSGYNEQFF
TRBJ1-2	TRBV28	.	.	TGTGCCAGCAGTTTTACGGACAAGAATGGCTACACCTTC	CASSFTDKNGYTF
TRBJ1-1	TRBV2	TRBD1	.	TGTGCCAGCAGTGAGGACCGGGACAGACGTGAAGCTTTCTTT	CASSEDRDRREAFF
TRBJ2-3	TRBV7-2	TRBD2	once	TGTGCCAGCAGCTTATTTCTCTGGCGGGAGTACACAGATACGCAGTATTTT	CASSLFLWREYTDTQYF
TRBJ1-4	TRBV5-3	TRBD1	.	TGTGCCAGAAGCTGCTACAGGGGACAACCTGAAAAACTGTTTTTT	CARSCYRGQPEKLFF
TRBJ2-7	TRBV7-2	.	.	TGTGCCAGCAGCCCCGCCAGGTTTGAGCAGTACTTC	CASSPARFEQYF
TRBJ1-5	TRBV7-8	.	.	TGTGCCAGCAGCTGGGGGAGCAATCAGCCCCAGCATTTT	CASSWGSNQPQHF
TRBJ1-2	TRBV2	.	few	TGTGCCAGCAGTGAACGGGAAATTAACTATGGCTACACCTTC	CASSEREINYGYTF
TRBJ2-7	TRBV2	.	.	TGTGCCAGCAGTGAAGCTGGGTACTACGAGCAGTACTTC	CASSEAGYYEQYF
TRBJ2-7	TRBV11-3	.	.	TGTGCCAGCAGCTTGCAGGGGTCCTCTACGATTGTGCAGTACTTC	CASSLQGSSTIVQYF
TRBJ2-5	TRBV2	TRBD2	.	TGTGCCAGCAGTGATGGGACTAGCGTTGCGGGGACCCAGTACTTC	CASSDGTSVAGTQYF
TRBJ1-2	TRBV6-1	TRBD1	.	TGTGCCAGCAGTGCCCTCTCGGGACAGGGTTCCTATGGCTACACCTTC	CASSALSGQGSYGYTF
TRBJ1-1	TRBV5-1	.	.	TGCGCCAGCAGCTTGGTACAGCTGAACACTGAAGCTTTCTTT	CASSLVQLNTEAFF
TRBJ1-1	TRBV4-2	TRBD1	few	TGTGCCAGCAGCCAGGGAACGGGACAGGCTTCATACGCTTTCTTT	CASSQGTGQASYAFF
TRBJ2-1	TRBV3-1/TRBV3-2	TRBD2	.	TGTGCCAGCAGCTCCGGGACTAGCGGGAGAAGTGCGCACAATGAGCAGTTCTTC	CASSSGTSGRSAHNEQFF
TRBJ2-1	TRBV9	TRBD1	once	TGTGCCAGCAGCCCTCGAGGGGGCAGTGCCGCCGAGCAGTTCTTC	CASSPRGGSAAEQFF
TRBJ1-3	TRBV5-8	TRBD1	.	TGTGCCAGCAGCTTAGGGGCAGGGACAGGCACCATATATTTT	CASSLGAGTGTIYF
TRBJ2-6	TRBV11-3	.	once	TGTGCCAGCAGCTCCAGGTCTGGGGCCAACGTCCTGACTTTC	CASSSRSGANVLTF
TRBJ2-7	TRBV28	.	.	TGTGCCAGCAGTTTATCGGGGGTCGGGCAGTACTTC	CASSLSGVGQYF
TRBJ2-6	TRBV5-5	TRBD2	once	TGTGCCAGCAGCCACAGACCACTAGCGGGAGGGCCCAACTGGGCCAACGTCCTGACTTTC	CASSHRPLAGGPNWANVLTF
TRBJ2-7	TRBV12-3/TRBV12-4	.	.	TGTGCCAGCAGTTTTATGGGAGAAGGCGAGCAGTACTTC	CASSFMGEGEQYF
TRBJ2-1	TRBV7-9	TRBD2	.	TGTGCCAGCAGCCCCAGTTTAGCGGGAGACGAGCAGTTCTTC	CASSPSLAGDEQFF
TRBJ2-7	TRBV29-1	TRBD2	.	TGCAGCGTTGAGTCCGGGACTAGCGGGAGCTCCTACGAGCAGTACTTC	CSVESGTSGSSYEQYF
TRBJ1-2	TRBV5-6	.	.	TGTGCCAGCAGCTTTAGGTCAGGAGATGGCTACACCTTC	CASSFRSGDGYTF
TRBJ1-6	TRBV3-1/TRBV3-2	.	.	TGTGCCAGCAGCCTCGGATCGACATCCGCTAATTCACCCCTCCACTTT	CASSLGSTSANSPLHF
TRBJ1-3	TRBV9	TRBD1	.	TGTGCCAGCAGCGTACTACCAGGGACAGGGACCGGAAACACCATATATTTT	CASSVLPGTGTGNTIYF
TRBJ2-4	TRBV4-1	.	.	TGCGCCAGCAGCTACCTCCCCGGCCTAGCCAAAAACATTCAGTACTTC	CASSYLPGLAKNIQYF
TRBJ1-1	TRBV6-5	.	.	TGTGCCAGCATTCGGGACGGCCGAACTGAAGCTTTCTTT	CASIRDGRTEAFF
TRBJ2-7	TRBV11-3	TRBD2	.	TGTGCCAGCAGCCGCAGACTAGCGGGAAACCTCCGAGCCTACGAGCAGTACTTC	CASSRRLAGNLRAYEQYF
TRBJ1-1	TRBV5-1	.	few	TGCGCCAGCAGCCTTTCGGGGGCCGGAGAAGCTTTCTTT	CASSLSGAGEAFF
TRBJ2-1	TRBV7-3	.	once	TGTGCCAGCAGTCTTAAAGCTCACAATGAGCAGTTCTTC	CASSLKAHNEQFF
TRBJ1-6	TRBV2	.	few	TGTGCCAGCAGTGGGTTGCATTCACCCCTCCACTTT	CASSGLHSPLHF
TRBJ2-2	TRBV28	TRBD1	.	TGTGCCAGCAGTTTAGCGGCAGGGGGCGGGTCCCCGAACACCGGGGAGCTGTTTTTT	CASSLAAGGGSPNTGELFF
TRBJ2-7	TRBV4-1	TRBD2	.	TGCGCCAGCAGCCAAGATGCCGGAGCGGGGACCTCCTACGAGCAGTACTTC	CASSQDAGAGTSYEQYF
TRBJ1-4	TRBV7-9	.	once	TGTGCCAGCAGCTTACGGGCAGCCGAACCGGGAAAACTGTTTTTT	CASSLRAAEPGKLFF
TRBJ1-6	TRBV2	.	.	TGTGCCAGCATCCGGGGCTGGAATTCACCCCTCCACTTT	CASIRGWNSPLHF
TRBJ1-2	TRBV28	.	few	TGTGCCAGCAGTTTCCCGCCCCCCGCGGGCTACACCTTC	CASSFPPPAGYTF
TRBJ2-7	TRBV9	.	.	TGTGCCAGCAGCGTAGGGGCCGGGACGGCCAGCGAGCAGTACTTC	CASSVGAGTASEQYF
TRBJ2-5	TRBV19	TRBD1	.	TGTGCCAGTAGTACCGGGACAGGGCAAGGAGAGACCCAGTACTTC	CASSTGTGQGETQYF
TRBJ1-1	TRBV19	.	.	TGTGCCAGTAAATCTCCGAACACTGAAGCTTTCTTT	CASKSPNTEAFF
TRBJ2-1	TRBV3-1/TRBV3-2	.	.	TGTGCCAGCAGCCAAGGAGCGGACAATGAGCAGTTCTTC	CASSQGADNEQFF
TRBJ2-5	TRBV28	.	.	TGTGCCAGCCATACCCGTAGCGGCCAAGAGACCCAGTACTTC	CASHTRSGQETQYF
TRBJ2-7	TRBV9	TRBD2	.	TGTGCCAGCAGCGTATCAGGCAGCGGGAGTTCCGAGCAGTACTTC	CASSVSGSGSSEQYF
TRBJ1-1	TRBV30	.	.	TGTGCCTGGACAAAAGGGGGTAACACTGAAGCTTTCTTT	CAWTKGGNTEAFF
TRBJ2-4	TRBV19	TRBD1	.	TGTGCCAGTAGTATTAACAGGGGGTTAGCCAAAAACATTCAGTACTTC	CASSINRGLAKNIQYF
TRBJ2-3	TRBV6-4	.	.	TGTGCCAGCAGTGAAGGAGGGGGACCTCCGGATACGCAGTATTTT	CASSEGGGPPDTQYF
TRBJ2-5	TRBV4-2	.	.	TGTGCCAGCAGTCCCGACTGGGGAGATCAAGAGACCCAGTACTTC	CASSPDWGDQETQYF
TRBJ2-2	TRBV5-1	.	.	TGCGCCAGCGCCCCTGAGACGCGGAACACCGGGGAGCTGTTTTTT	CASAPETRNTGELFF